The source of this T cell receptor (beta chain) is a study of control samples from healthy donors and cancer patients. The CDR3 covers 12 residues. J gave up 3 bases and V 10 bases, and 1 base lay outside the gene matches. CDR1 is LNHDA, CDR2 SQIVND, per germline (reference sequence). Sequencing used immunoSEQ multiplex PCR; TCRdb keeps in-frame clones, though not all of them. The sample shows some 34,000 clones, approximately 94% of them seen only once. The sequence was collected from a man in his forties or fifties with colorectal cancer. Material for sequencing was PBMCs. This chain links TRBV19 with TRBJ2-7, with 12 positions matching TRBD2. The CDR3 region has the DNA TGTGCCACGACTAGCGGGGGCTACGAGCAGTACTTC. Its protein product is CATTSGGYEQYF.